This T cell receptor (beta chain) was observed in a study of blood T cell repertoires in COVID-19. The CDR3 totals 11 residues. Per the germline V gene, CDR1 is MNHNS and CDR2 is SASEGT. V was pared by 8 bases and J by 6 bases, with 11 bases between. As processed by the authors: Reference gene primer amplification gave estimated nucleated cell counts. Clones were read by immunoSEQ multiplex PCR, and TCRdb kept only the in-frame ones, dropping some. That table is the source of V, J and clone size, and D and trimming were worked out from the DNA. The sample consists of 55,000 to 70,000 clones, around 76% of them appearing once.

The receptor comes from a woman aged 55 to 70 with acute or convalescent COVID-19. The source material was peripheral blood. The chain uses TRBV6-1 and TRBJ2-7, with D hard to call. The chain's CDR3 is CASRQEGEQYF. DNA for the CDR3: TGTGCCAGCCGACAAGAAGGCGAGCAGTACTTC.